This TCR beta chain was sequenced during a study of blood T cell repertoires in COVID-19. The overall study: Specimens from acute and convalescent COVID-19 originated in the United States, Italy and Spain. Sample material is recorded as cDNA or gDNA derived from T cells, B-cell-depleted T cells, or PBMCs.

The V and J ends lost 6 bases and 0 bases respectively, with 11 bases between them. CDR1 is SGHVS, CDR2 FQNEAQ, per germline. The length of the CDR3 is 14 residues. How the authors handled the data: Estimation of nucleated cell counts was performed using reference gene primer amplification. TCRdb keeps only in-frame clones here, not all; method: immunoSEQ multiplex PCR. Clonal size and the V and J genes are those of that table, whereas D and trimming came from the DNA. The table has roughly 55,000 clones, around 77% seen once; the top ten hold roughly 3.2%. The chain couples TRBV7-8 to TRBJ1-1; D is possibly TRBD1 (5 bases). The sequence derives from a man aged 60 to 75 with acute or convalescent COVID-19. What was sequenced was peripheral blood. The DNA for the CDR3 is TGTGCCAGCAGTCTGACAGTTATGAACACTGAAGCTTTCTTT. This sequence encodes CASSLTVMNTEAFF.